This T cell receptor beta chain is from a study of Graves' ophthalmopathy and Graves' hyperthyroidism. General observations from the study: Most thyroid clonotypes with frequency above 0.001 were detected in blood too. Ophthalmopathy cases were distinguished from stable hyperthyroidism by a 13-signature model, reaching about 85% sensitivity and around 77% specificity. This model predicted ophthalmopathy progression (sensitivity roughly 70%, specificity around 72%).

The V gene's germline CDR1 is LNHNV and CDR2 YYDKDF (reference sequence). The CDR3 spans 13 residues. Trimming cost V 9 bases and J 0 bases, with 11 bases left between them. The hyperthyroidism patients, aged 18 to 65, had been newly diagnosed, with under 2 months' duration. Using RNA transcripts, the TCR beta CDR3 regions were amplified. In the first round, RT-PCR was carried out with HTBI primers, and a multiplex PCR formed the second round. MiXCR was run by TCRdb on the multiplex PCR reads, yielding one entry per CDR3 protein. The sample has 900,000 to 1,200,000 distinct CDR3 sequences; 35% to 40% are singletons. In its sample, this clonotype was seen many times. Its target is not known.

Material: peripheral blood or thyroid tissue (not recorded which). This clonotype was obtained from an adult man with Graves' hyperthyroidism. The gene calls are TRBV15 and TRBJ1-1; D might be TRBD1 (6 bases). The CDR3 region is CATTGQMNTEAFF. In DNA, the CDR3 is TGTGCCACTACGGGACAAATGAACACTGAAGCTTTCTTT.